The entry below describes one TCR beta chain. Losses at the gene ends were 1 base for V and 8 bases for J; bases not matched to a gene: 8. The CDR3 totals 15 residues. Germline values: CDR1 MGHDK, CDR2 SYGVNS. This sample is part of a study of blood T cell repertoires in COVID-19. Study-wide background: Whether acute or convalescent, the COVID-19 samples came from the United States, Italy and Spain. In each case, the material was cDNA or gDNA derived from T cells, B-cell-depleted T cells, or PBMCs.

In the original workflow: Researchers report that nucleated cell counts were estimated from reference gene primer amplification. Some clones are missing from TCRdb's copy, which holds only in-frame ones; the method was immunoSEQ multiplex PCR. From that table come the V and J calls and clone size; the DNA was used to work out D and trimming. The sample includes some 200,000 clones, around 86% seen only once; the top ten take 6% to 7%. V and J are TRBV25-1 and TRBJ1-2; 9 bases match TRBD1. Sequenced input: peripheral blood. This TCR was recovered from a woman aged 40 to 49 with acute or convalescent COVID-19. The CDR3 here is CASSEWTGDLGGYTF. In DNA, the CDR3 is TGTGCCAGCAGTGAATGGACAGGGGATCTCGGAGGCTACACCTTC.